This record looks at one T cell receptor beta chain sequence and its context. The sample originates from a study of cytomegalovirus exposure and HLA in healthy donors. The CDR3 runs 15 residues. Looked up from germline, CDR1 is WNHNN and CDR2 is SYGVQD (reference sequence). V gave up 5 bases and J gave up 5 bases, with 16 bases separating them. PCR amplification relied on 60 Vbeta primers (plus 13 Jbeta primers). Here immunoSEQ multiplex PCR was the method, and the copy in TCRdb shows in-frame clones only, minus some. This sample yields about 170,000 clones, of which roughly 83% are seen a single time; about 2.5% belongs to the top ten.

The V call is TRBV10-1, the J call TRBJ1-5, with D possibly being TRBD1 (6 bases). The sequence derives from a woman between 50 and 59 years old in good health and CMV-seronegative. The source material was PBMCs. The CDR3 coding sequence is TGCGCCAGCAGTCCCCCGGACAGAAGGGATCAGCCCCAGCATTTT. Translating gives CASSPPDRRDQPQHF.